Below, one TCR beta chain is given with its context. The antigen remains undetermined. The PCR made use of 60 Vbeta and 13 Jbeta primers. This table comes from immunoSEQ multiplex PCR, and its TCRdb copy is limited to in-frame clones, with some not included. The profile shows under 200,000 clones, approximately 80% of them singletons. The data were obtained in a study of cytomegalovirus exposure and HLA in healthy donors. The CDR3 totals 13 residues. Germline CDR1 reads GTSNPN; CDR2 reads SVGIG (reference sequence). V dropped 0 bases and J dropped 8 bases, with 12 bases sitting between them. General study points: Specific recognition of CMV antigens was confirmed in vitro for a few chains (all CMV-associated).

Sequencing was done on a sample of PBMCs. This receptor was obtained from a woman aged 45-65 years in good health and CMV-seronegative. This chain connects TRBV30 to TRBJ2-3; D not resolved. DNA of the CDR3: TGTGCCTGGAGTGTACGAGACGGCGGTACGCAGTATTTT. This encodes CAWSVRDGGTQYF.